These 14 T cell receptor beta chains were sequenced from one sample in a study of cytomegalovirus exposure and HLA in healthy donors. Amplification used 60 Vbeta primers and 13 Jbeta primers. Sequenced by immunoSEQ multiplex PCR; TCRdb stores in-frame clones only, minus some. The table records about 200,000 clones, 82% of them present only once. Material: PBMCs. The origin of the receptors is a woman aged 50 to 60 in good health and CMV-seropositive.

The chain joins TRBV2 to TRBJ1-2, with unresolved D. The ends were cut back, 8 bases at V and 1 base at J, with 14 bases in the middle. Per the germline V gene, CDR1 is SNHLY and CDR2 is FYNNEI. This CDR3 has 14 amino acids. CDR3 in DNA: TGTGCCAGCCTGGCGGCGCCGAGTAACTATGGCTACACCTTC. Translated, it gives CASLAAPSNYGYTF.

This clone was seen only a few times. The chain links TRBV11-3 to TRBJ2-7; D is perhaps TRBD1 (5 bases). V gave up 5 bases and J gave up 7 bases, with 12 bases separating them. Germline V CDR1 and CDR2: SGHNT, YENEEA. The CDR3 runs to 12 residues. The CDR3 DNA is TGTGCCAGCAGCACCACCCCAGGGGAGCAGTACTTC. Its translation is CASSTTPGEQYF.

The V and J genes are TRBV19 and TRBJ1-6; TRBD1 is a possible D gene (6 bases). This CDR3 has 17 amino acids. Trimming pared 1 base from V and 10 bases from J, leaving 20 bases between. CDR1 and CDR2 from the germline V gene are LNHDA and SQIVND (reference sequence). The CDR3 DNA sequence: TGTGCCAGTAGTATAGGGGGGGGGCTTGAGACTCCGTCACCCCTCCACTTT. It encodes CASSIGGGLETPSPLHF.

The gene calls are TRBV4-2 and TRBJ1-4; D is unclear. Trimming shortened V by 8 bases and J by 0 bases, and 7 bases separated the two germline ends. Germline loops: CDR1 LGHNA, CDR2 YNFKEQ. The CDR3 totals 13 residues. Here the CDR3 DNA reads TGTGCCAGCTCGTCTGCAACTAATGAAAAACTGTTTTTT. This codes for CASSSATNEKLFF.

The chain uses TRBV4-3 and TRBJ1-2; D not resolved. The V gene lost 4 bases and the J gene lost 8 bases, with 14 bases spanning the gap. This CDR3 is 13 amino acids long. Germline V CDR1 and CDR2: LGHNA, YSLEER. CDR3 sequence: CASSLEEGGGYTF. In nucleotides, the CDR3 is TGCGCCAGCAGCCTAGAAGAGGGTGGCGGCTACACCTTC.

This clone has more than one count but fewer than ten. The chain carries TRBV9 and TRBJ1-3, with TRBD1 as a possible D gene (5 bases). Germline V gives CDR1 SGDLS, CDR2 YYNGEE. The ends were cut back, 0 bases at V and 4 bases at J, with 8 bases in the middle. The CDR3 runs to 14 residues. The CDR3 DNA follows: TGTGCCAGCAGCGTAGGGACACAGGGAAACACCATATATTTT. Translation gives CASSVGTQGNTIYF.

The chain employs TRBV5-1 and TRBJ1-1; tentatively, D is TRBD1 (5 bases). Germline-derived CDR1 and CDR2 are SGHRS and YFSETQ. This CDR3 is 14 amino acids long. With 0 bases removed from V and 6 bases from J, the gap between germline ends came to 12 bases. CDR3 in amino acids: CASSLAVREAEAFF. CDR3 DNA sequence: TGCGCCAGCAGCTTGGCCGTCAGGGAGGCTGAAGCTTTCTTT.

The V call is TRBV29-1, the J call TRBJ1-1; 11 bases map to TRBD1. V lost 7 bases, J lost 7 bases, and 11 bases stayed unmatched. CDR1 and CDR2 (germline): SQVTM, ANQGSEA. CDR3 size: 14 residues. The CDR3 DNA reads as TGCAGCGGGACCGGGACAGGGGGGTCCTTTGAAGCTTTCTTT. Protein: CSGTGTGGSFEAFF.

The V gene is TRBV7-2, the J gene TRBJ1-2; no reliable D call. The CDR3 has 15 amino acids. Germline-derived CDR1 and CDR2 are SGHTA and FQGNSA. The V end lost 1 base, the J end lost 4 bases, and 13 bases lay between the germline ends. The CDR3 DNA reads TGTGCCAGCAGCTTAGGGGTGGGTGGGAGCTATGGCTACACCTTC. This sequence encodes CASSLGVGGSYGYTF. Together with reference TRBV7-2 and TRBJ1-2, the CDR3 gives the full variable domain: GAGVSQSPSNKVTEKGKDVELRCDPISGHTALYWYRQSLGQGLEFLIYFQGNSAPDKSGLPSDRFSAERTGGSVSTLTIQRTQQEDSAVYLCASSLGVGGSYGYTFGSGTRLTVV.

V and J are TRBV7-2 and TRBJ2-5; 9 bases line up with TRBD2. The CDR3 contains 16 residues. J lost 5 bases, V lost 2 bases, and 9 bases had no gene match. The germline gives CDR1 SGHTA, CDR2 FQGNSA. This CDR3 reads CASSLFRGGAGETQYF. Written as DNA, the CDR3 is TGTGCCAGCAGCTTATTTCGCGGGGGGGCGGGGGAGACCCAGTACTTC.

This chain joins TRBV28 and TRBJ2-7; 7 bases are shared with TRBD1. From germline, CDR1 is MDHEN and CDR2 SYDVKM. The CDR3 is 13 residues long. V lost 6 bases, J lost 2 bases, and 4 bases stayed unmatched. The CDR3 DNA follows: TGTGCCAGCAGCAGGGGGTTGCCCTACGAGCAGTACTTC. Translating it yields CASSRGLPYEQYF.

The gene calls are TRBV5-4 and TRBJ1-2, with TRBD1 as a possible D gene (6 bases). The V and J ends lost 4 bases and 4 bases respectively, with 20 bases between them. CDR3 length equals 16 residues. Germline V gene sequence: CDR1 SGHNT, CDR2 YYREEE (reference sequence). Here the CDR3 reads CASSNPGGYSSYGYTF. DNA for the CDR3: TGTGCCAGCAGCAACCCTGGGGGCTACAGCTCCTATGGCTACACCTTC.

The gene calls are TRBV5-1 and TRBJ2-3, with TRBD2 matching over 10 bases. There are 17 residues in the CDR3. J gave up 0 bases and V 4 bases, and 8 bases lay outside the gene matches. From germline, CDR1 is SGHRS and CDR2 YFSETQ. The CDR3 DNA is TGCGCCAGCAGCCCTTCATGGACTAGCGGAAGCACAGATACGCAGTATTTT. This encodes CASSPSWTSGSTDTQYF. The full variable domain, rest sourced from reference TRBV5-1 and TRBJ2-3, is KAGVTQTPRYLIKTRGQQVTLSCSPISGHRSVSWYQQTPGQGLQFLFEYFSETQRNKGNFPGRFSGRQFSNSRSEMNVSTLELGDSALYLCASSPSWTSGSTDTQYFGPGTRLTVL.

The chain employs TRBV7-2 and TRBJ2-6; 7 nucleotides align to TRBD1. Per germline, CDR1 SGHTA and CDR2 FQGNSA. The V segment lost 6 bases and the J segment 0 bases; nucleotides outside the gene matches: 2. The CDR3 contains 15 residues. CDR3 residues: CASRTGASGANVLTF. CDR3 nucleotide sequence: TGTGCCAGCAGAACAGGGGCCTCTGGGGCCAACGTCCTGACTTTC.